Shown below are 17 T cell receptor beta chains from a single sample sequenced in a study of blood T cell repertoires in COVID-19 (dated by TCRdb to 2020 to 2021). Receptors were amplified or captured by the immunoSEQ multiplex PCR assay. In its TCRdb copy, this immuneACCESS table keeps in-frame sequences only and misses some clones. Where compared with another copy, unresolved V genes explain less than half of these, and the others have no known cause. The sample data list 200,000 to 250,000 clones, and around 82% of these were observed just once. The top ten clonotypes cover 7.2% of the sample. Specimen: peripheral blood. These receptors originate from a woman in her sixties or seventies with acute or convalescent COVID-19.

Details on this clone: It is likely a read error, because the conserved phenylalanine at the end of the CDR3 is missing. In the same sample, other DNA sequences code for this CDR3. The chain couples TRBV5-1 to TRBJ2-7, with TRBD2 matching 9 bases. The CDR3 is 16 amino acids. Germline lookup yields CDR1 SGHRS and CDR2 YFSETQ. V trimming: 0 bases; J trimming: 3 bases; junction bases outside the gene matches: 7. The CDR3 DNA is TGCGCCAGCAGCTTGGGCGGCGGGGGGGCCGTCTACGAGCAGTACATC. Translated, it gives CASSLGGGGAVYEQYI.

The chain combines TRBV6-5 with TRBJ1-6; 8 positions agree with TRBD1. This CDR3 comprises 15 residues. Germline loops: CDR1 MNHEY, CDR2 SVGAGI. Germline trimming cut 5 bases from V and 6 bases from J; bases unmatched to any gene: 6. CDR3 DNA: TGTGCCAGCAGTACCTGGACAGGGACTAATTCACCCCTCCACTTT. This gives the protein CASSTWTGTNSPLHF.

The chain couples TRBV12-5 to TRBJ2-5; 8 positions match TRBD1. The CDR3 consists of 13 residues. CDR1 and CDR2 from the germline V gene are LGHNT and FRNRAP. V was clipped by 6 bases and J by 3 bases; unmatched bases: 3. The CDR3 here is CASGEDREETQYF. In nucleotides, the CDR3 is TGTGCTAGTGGGGAGGACAGGGAAGAGACCCAGTACTTC. The whole variable domain, remainder taken from reference TRBV12-5 and TRBJ2-5, is DARVTQTPRHKVTEMGQEVTMRCQPILGHNTVFWYRQTMMQGLELLAYFRNRAPLDDSGMPKDRFSAEMPDATLATLKIQPSEPRDSAVYFCASGEDREETQYFGPGTRLLVL.

The chain has TRBV2 and TRBJ2-1, with TRBD1 identical over 9 bases. This CDR3 is 13 amino acids long. J lost 9 bases, V lost 5 bases, and 5 bases had no gene match. The germline CDR1 and CDR2 sequences are SNHLY and FYNNEI. Here the CDR3 DNA reads TGTGCCAGCAGTCCCGACAGGGGGATTGAGCAGTTCTTC. It codes for CASSPDRGIEQFF.

The chain uses TRBV6-4 and TRBJ2-3, with 11 bases identical to TRBD2. Losses at the gene ends were 2 bases for V and 5 bases for J; bases not matched to a gene: 9. The CDR3 is made up of 17 amino acids. Germline CDR1 reads MRHNA; CDR2 reads SNTAGT. CDR3: CASSDLSSGGARDTQYF. CDR3 in DNA: TGTGCCAGCAGTGACCTGAGTAGCGGGGGGGCCCGAGATACGCAGTATTTT.

This clone appeared a single time. The chain's CDR3 is CASSPTSARVRVEQFF. The DNA for the CDR3 is TGTGCCAGCAGTCCAACGTCCGCCAGGGTTCGTGTTGAGCAGTTCTTC. The V call is TRBV6-2 or TRBV6-3, the J call TRBJ2-1; possibly TRBD1 for D (5 bases). The germline V and J ends were trimmed by 5 bases and 9 bases, with 23 bases remaining between them. Germline CDR1 is MNHEY and CDR2 is SVGEGT. This CDR3 contains 16 residues.

The chain recombines TRBV7-2 with TRBJ1-6; D not certain. Germline CDR1 reads SGHTA; CDR2 reads FQGNSA. CDR3 length: 12 amino acids. The ends were cut back, 0 bases at V and 18 bases at J, with 12 bases in the middle. The CDR3 DNA sequence: TGTGCCAGCAGCTTAGCTGCGGGAAATCACCACTTT. It codes for CASSLAAGNHHF.

The rearrangement links TRBV21-1 to TRBJ2-7; the table's D call, TRBD2, was not checked against the DNA. TRBV21-1 is annotated as a pseudogene. This CDR3 comprises 16 residues. For the CDR3, the DNA is TGTGCCAGCAGCAAAGAGCAGAGACTACTCTCCTACGAGCAGTACTTC. It yields the protein CASSKEQRLLSYEQYF.

This chain joins TRBV6-5 and TRBJ2-3; D uncertain. Trimming took off 5 bases at V and 6 bases at J, with 15 bases between the two ends. The germline V gene has CDR1 MNHEY and CDR2 SVGAGI. The CDR3 consists of 14 residues. CDR3: CASSPTPLRDTQYF. The CDR3, as DNA: TGTGCCAGCAGTCCCACTCCACTGAGGGATACGCAGTATTTT.

This clone was detected a few times. The chain is built from TRBV5-1 and TRBJ2-3; tentative D call: TRBD2 (7 bases). Germline CDR1 reads SGHRS; CDR2 reads YFSETQ. V dropped 6 bases and J dropped 0 bases, with 23 bases sitting between them. The CDR3 is made up of 18 amino acids. In nucleotides, the CDR3 is TGCGCCAGCAACCGCGGGGGCCTCTCTAGCGGTAGCACAGATACGCAGTATTTT. It codes for CASNRGGLSSGSTDTQYF.

The chain combines TRBV6-5 with TRBJ2-1; a possible D gene is TRBD1 (6 bases). The V end lost 5 bases, the J end lost 2 bases, and 10 bases lay between the germline ends. The CDR3 totals 14 residues. Per the germline V gene, CDR1 is MNHEY and CDR2 is SVGAGI. The DNA for the CDR3 is TGTGCCAGCAGTACAGGGCTTACCTACAATGAGCAGTTCTTC. Translated: CASSTGLTYNEQFF.

The chain joins TRBV11-2 to TRBJ2-3; 14 nucleotides match TRBD2. V dropped 2 bases and J dropped 0; count of bases not matched to a gene: 4. Germline loops: CDR1 SGHAT, CDR2 FQNNGV. This CDR3 spans 18 amino acids. In DNA, the CDR3 is TGTGCCAGCAGCTTAAGACTAGCGGGGGGGACTAGCACAGATACGCAGTATTTT. As protein: CASSLRLAGGTSTDTQYF.

The gene calls are TRBV7-8 and TRBJ2-1; 7 nucleotides match TRBD1. The CDR3 totals 14 residues. Per germline, CDR1 SGHVS and CDR2 FQNEAQ. V trimming: 6 bases; J trimming: 8 bases; junction bases outside the gene matches: 10. DNA of the CDR3: TGTGCCAGCAGACGTAGGGACAGTGGGTATGAGCAGTTCTTC. It codes for CASRRRDSGYEQFF.

The chain joins TRBV7-2 to TRBJ2-5, with 11 bases that match TRBD2. This CDR3 contains 16 residues. CDR1 and CDR2 (germline): SGHTA, FQGNSA. Germline trimming cut 6 bases from V and 1 base from J; bases unmatched to any gene: 7. The CDR3 coding sequence is TGTGCCAGCAGAGAGGCTAGCGGGGGGTCCCAAGAGACCCAGTACTTC. Translated, it gives CASREASGGSQETQYF.

This rearrangement joins TRBV12-3 or TRBV12-4 to TRBJ2-7; D is unresolved. The V end lost 2 bases, the J end lost 3 bases, and 5 bases lay between the germline ends. The CDR3 runs 12 residues. CDR3 sequence: CASSLRGYEQYF. The DNA for the CDR3 is TGTGCCAGCAGTTTAAGAGGCTACGAGCAGTACTTC.

This chain connects TRBV11-3 to TRBJ2-5; tentative D call: TRBD1 (6 bases). Germline V CDR1 and CDR2: SGHNT, YENEEA. This CDR3 region has 13 residues. Trimming removed 5 bases at V and 5 bases at J, with 12 bases between. The CDR3, as DNA: TGTGCCAGCAGCAAGGGGGTGGAGGAGACCCAGTACTTC. Translation gives CASSKGVEETQYF.

V gene TRBV30 combines with J gene TRBJ2-1; 13 bases map to TRBD2. CDR3 length equals 14 residues. Trimming cost V 4 bases and J 7 bases; bases outside gene matches: 4. The germline V gene has CDR1 GTSNPN and CDR2 SVGIG (reference sequence). CDR3 loop: CAWTGTSGANEQFF. The CDR3 DNA follows: TGTGCCTGGACCGGGACTAGCGGGGCGAATGAGCAGTTCTTC.